These T cell receptor beta chains were read from a single sample in a study of chemoradiotherapy in HPV16-positive cancers. Profiling relied on immunoSEQ multiplex PCR, and the TCRdb table lists in-frame clones only, not all of them. The sample includes about 29,000 clones, roughly nine tenths of them seen just once. The sample here was blood, taken from a patient who underwent chemoradiotherapy. These receptors were collected from a human donor with HPV-associated anogenital cancer. CDR3s leave out the opening cysteine and the closing phenylalanine or tryptophan. For some rows the clone size is stated as once, few or many, or as a class when expanded; others skip it.

J gene | clone size | V gene | CDR3 protein
TRBJ2-2 | NA | TRBV5-5 | ASSSYSGNTGELF
TRBJ2-1 | NA | TRBV5-1 | ASSLTHGGRSSYNEQF
TRBJ2-5 | once | TRBV30 | AWGQDYQETQY
TRBJ1-5 | NA | TRBV7-8 | ASSPMDRSRQPQH
TRBJ1-3 | NA | TRBV5-1 | ASSPRSSGNTIY
TRBJ2-2 | NA | TRBV2 | ASSSLAGEAGELF
TRBJ2-5 | NA | TRBV11-2 | ASSLGPAETQY
TRBJ2-6 | NA | TRBV7-9 | ASSLARTSGSSGANVLT
TRBJ1-1 | NA | TRBV4-1 | ASSHGQLNTEAF
TRBJ1-4 | NA | TRBV2 | ASKLGRANEKLF
TRBJ1-2 | NA | TRBV28 | ASRTPGQGASGYT
TRBJ1-1 | NA | TRBV5-8 | ASSLWSGGGTEAF
TRBJ2-5 | once | TRBV5-4 | ASSLDNKVETQY
TRBJ2-5 | NA | TRBV18 | ASSRGTSGEETQY
TRBJ1-3 | NA | TRBV7-2 | ASSLHQGEGNTIY
TRBJ1-1 | NA | TRBV7-9 | ASSPRRGNTEAF
TRBJ2-2 | NA | TRBV6-1 | ASSEALSIGELF
TRBJ2-2 | once | TRBV7-6 | ASSFGGELF
TRBJ2-5 | NA | TRBV7-2 | ASSLSGETQY
TRBJ2-7 | NA | TRBV7-9 | ASSLRDSSYEQY
TRBJ2-5 | NA | TRBV9 | ASSVAGLAGMETQY
TRBJ1-2 | NA | TRBV2 | ASSEGRGVYYGYT
TRBJ2-5 | NA | TRBV18 | ASSPGLTETQY
TRBJ2-3 | NA | TRBV30 | AWTLGRPTDTQY
TRBJ2-1 | NA | TRBV6-6 | ASSPKATTYNEQF